A single T cell receptor beta chain is shown here with its context. Its antigen remains unknown. V was trimmed by 2 bases and J by 2 bases, leaving 10 bases between them. Germline V gives CDR1 SGHTA, CDR2 FQGTGA. The CDR3 consists of 14 residues. Vbeta (60) and Jbeta (13) primers were used in the PCR. Clones were read by immunoSEQ multiplex PCR, and TCRdb kept only the in-frame ones, dropping some. The table shows 120,000 or so clones, with over 60% occurring only once. The entry originates in a study of cytomegalovirus exposure and HLA in healthy donors. Study results and limitations: Cytomegalovirus association was listed for 170 or so TCR beta chains.

The sequence derives from a human donor in good health. The rearrangement joins TRBV7-3 to TRBJ2-7; tentative D call: TRBD1 (6 bases). Sequenced sample: PBMCs. CDR3 sequence (DNA): TGTGCCAGCAGCTTACGAGGGGGTACCTACGAGCAGTACTTC. It is translated as CASSLRGGTYEQYF.